A single sample gave rise to the 16 T cell receptor beta chains below, sequenced in a study of T cells after yellow fever vaccination (dated by TCRdb to about 2019). This specimen's treatment or condition label, per the study, means: live attenuated yellow fever vaccine strain. Library method: 5' RACE. Sequencing relied on an Illumina HiSeq 2500. The public reads were run again by TCRdb, first through fastp at Q25 and then through MiXCR, and only productive beta chains were kept. Each CDR3 protein gets just one entry, which takes the most common genes and DNA from the rows behind it. In all, the sample holds around 310,000 distinct CDR3 sequences, and over 8% of those were seen once. The leading ten clones occupy roughly 18% of the sample. The starting material was PBMCs, obtained on the day of the first yellow fever vaccination. These receptors were taken from a man between 18 and 35 years old who received the YFV17D yellow fever vaccine.

In the case of this clonotype: Just one base apart from a much larger clone, this may be a read error. The chain has TRBV2 and TRBJ1-2; D remains ambiguous. CDR1 is SNHLY, CDR2 FYNNEI, per germline. The CDR3 covers 13 residues. CDR3: CARSEAPGYGYTF. Written as DNA, the CDR3 is TGTGCCAGGAGTGAAGCTCCGGGGTATGGCTACACCTTC.

In this sample, this clonotype turned up many times. The chain links TRBV6-5 to TRBJ2-3; TRBD2 agrees at 7 bases. Germline lookup yields CDR1 MNHEY and CDR2 SVGAGI. V shed 5 bases and J 8 bases; nucleotides not matched to a gene: 4. The CDR3 loop spans 12 amino acids. For the CDR3, the DNA is TGTGCCAGCAGTACCTCGGGGGGTACGCAGTATTTT. Translating gives CASSTSGGTQYF.

There are many counts of this clonotype. The chain links TRBV7-2 to TRBJ2-7, with 10 nucleotides matching TRBD2. The CDR3 has 15 residues. V dropped 4 bases and J dropped 2; count of bases not matched to a gene: 5. The germline V gene encodes CDR1 SGHTA and CDR2 FQGNSA. Here the CDR3 reads CASSYNSGGPYEQYF. The CDR3 bases are TGTGCCAGCAGCTATAATAGCGGGGGGCCCTACGAGCAGTACTTC.

This clonotype came up many times. The chain employs TRBV4-1 and TRBJ1-1; D is unresolved. Trimming left V 4 bases short and J 0 bases short, with 9 bases between. The CDR3 covers 14 residues. Per germline, CDR1 MGHRA and CDR2 YSYEKL. Written as DNA, the CDR3 is TGCGCCAGCAGCCCTAGAGCTTTGAACACTGAAGCTTTCTTT. This gives the protein CASSPRALNTEAFF.

This clonotype turned up a few times. The CDR3 spells CASTWVDRVYGYTF. In DNA form, the CDR3 reads TGTGCCAGTACGTGGGTCGACAGAGTCTATGGCTACACCTTC. V and J are TRBV6-2 or TRBV6-3 and TRBJ1-2, with TRBD1 as a possible D gene (5 bases). Trimming shortened V by 9 bases and J by 4 bases, and 18 bases separated the two germline ends. This CDR3 is built from 14 residues. Germline V lookup: CDR1 MNHEY, CDR2 SVGEGT.

The V call is TRBV7-6, the J call TRBJ1-2; TRBD1 might be the D (6 bases). The V and J ends lost 5 bases and 8 bases respectively, with 21 bases between them. From germline, CDR1 is SGHVS and CDR2 FNYEAQ. The CDR3 totals 15 residues. CDR3 sequence (DNA): TGTGCCAGCAGCCAATTCGAGGGGGGGTCTGGCGGCTACACCTTC. It is translated as CASSQFEGGSGGYTF.

This rearrangement joins TRBV12-3 or TRBV12-4 to TRBJ2-2, with TRBD2 matching over 12 bases. V gave up 11 bases and J gave up 1 base; unmatched junction bases: 14. The CDR3 has 18 residues. The CDR3 DNA sequence: TGTGCCTTCAGCCCCCGGACTAGCGGGGCTTTGAACACCGGGGAGCTGTTTTTT. This sequence encodes CAFSPRTSGALNTGELFF.

This clonotype was picked up a small number of times. The rearrangement joins TRBV4-1 to TRBJ2-2; unclear D gene. Germline CDR1 and CDR2: MGHRA and YSYEKL. The CDR3 consists of 16 residues. With 0 bases removed from V and 1 base from J, the gap between germline ends came to 9 bases. The CDR3 DNA is TGCGCCAGCAGCCAAGAGTCCGAGCAGAACACCGGGGAGCTGTTTTTT. It encodes CASSQESEQNTGELFF.

This clonotype showed up just a few times. This chain connects TRBV7-9 to TRBJ1-1, with TRBD1 matching 7 bases. The CDR3 has 14 amino acids. Germline V gives CDR1 SEHNR, CDR2 FQNEAQ (reference sequence). The trim removed 3 bases at V and 4 bases at J, leaving 5 bases unmatched. The CDR3 protein is CASSFTGAGTEAFF. The DNA for the CDR3 is TGTGCCAGCAGCTTTACAGGGGCGGGCACTGAAGCTTTCTTT.

The CDR3 sequence: CASSPAAGGQETQYF. The CDR3 DNA reads TGTGCCAGTAGTCCCGCAGCGGGGGGTCAAGAGACCCAGTACTTC. The chain uses TRBV19 and TRBJ2-5; 9 bases line up with TRBD2. With V trimmed by 5 bases and J by 2 bases, 6 bases remained unmatched. The CDR3 is 15 amino acids. Germline values: CDR1 LNHDA, CDR2 SQIVND (reference sequence).

The sample holds a few counts of this clonotype. J is TRBJ2-1 and V is TRBV4-2; 8 nucleotides line up with TRBD2. Germline V gene sequence: CDR1 LGHNA, CDR2 YNFKEQ. J was trimmed by 1 base and V by 6 bases; bases with no gene match: 8. The CDR3 spans 16 residues. The CDR3 bases are TGTGCCAGCAGGAGCGGGGGCTCGATTTCCTACAATGAGCAGTTCTTC. Translated, it gives CASRSGGSISYNEQFF.

In its sample, this clonotype was seen a few times. The rearrangement links TRBV5-6 to TRBJ2-5; D is undetermined. The germline V and J ends were trimmed by 3 bases and 3 bases, with 12 bases remaining between them. The CDR3 runs to 14 residues. Germline V gene data show CDR1 as SGHDT and CDR2 as YYEEEE. The CDR3: CASSSLGAEETQYF. The CDR3 DNA follows: TGTGCCAGCAGCTCTTTAGGAGCCGAAGAGACCCAGTACTTC.

This clonotype has just a few counts. The rearrangement links TRBV12-3 or TRBV12-4 to TRBJ2-1; D is possibly TRBD2 (5 bases). CDR3 size: 16 residues. The V and J ends lost 3 bases and 1 base respectively, with 13 bases between them. The CDR3 region has the DNA TGTGCCAGCAGTTTTTTCGCGGGTCTATCCTACAATGAGCAGTTCTTC. It specifies CASSFFAGLSYNEQFF.

A few counts support this clonotype. J is TRBJ2-7 and V is TRBV5-1; no clear D gene. CDR3 size: 12 residues. Germline V gene lookup returns CDR1 SGHRS and CDR2 YFSETQ. V lost 1 base, J lost 7 bases, and 9 bases lay in between. The CDR3 reads CASSLLGSEQYF. The CDR3 DNA sequence: TGCGCCAGCAGCTTGCTTGGATCGGAGCAGTACTTC. Combining the CDR3 with reference TRBV5-1 and TRBJ2-7 gives the whole variable domain KAGVTQTPRYLIKTRGQQVTLSCSPISGHRSVSWYQQTPGQGLQFLFEYFSETQRNKGNFPGRFSGRQFSNSRSEMNVSTLELGDSALYLCASSLLGSEQYFGPGTRLTVT.

With respect to this clonotype: The junction does not match germline at one end; this may be a read error. V and J are TRBV5-4 and TRBJ2-7, with a weak D call TRBD1 (5 bases). CDR1 and CDR2 from the germline V gene are SGHNT and YYREEE (reference sequence). This CDR3 has 14 amino acids. As DNA, the CDR3 is TGTGCCAGCACCTTGGCAGGGAACCACTACGAGCAGTACTTC. Its protein is CASTLAGNHYEQYF.

This clonotype was observed a handful of times. The J gene is TRBJ1-6, the V gene TRBV7-9; D unresolved. Trimming pared 5 bases from V and 8 bases from J, leaving 19 bases between. CDR1 and CDR2 from the germline V gene are SEHNR and FQNEAQ (reference sequence). The CDR3 runs 16 residues. The CDR3 loop reads CASSPVQADGYSPLHF. The CDR3 nucleotides are TGTGCCAGCAGCCCGGTTCAGGCAGACGGCTATTCACCCCTCCACTTT.